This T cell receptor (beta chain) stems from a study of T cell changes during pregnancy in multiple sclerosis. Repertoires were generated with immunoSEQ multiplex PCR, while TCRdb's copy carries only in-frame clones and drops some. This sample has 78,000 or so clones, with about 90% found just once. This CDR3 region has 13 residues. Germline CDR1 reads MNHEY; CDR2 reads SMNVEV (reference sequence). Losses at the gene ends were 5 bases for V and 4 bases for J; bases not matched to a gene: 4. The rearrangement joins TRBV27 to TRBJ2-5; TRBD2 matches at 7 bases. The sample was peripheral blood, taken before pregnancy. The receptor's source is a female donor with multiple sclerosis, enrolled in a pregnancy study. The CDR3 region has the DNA TGTGCCAGCAGTACAGGACTAGTAGAGACCCAGTACTTC. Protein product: CASSTGLVETQYF.